The 17 T cell receptor beta chains given below trace back to one sample, sequenced in a study of T cell responses to AZD1222 COVID-19 vaccine. Profiling relied on immunoSEQ multiplex PCR, and the TCRdb table lists in-frame clones only, not all of them. Among around 120,000 clones listed, around 87% were seen once. The specimen was peripheral blood, collected 28 days after the second AZD1222 dose. These receptor sequences come from an adult who received the AZD1222 COVID-19 vaccine.

The rearrangement links TRBV6-4 to TRBJ1-1, with 8 bases identical to TRBD1. CDR3 length: 15 amino acids. Germline CDR1 reads MRHNA; CDR2 reads SNTAGT. Trimming cost V 0 bases and J 5 bases; bases outside gene matches: 5. The CDR3 DNA reads as TGTGCCAGCAGTGACTCCGGACAGGGAAGAACTGAAGCTTTCTTT. It codes for CASSDSGQGRTEAFF.

The CDR3 DNA sequence: TGTGCCAGCAGCTCGGGGCTTAAGGGACAGGATAATTCACCCCTCCACTTT. Amino acid sequence: CASSSGLKGQDNSPLHF. The genes are TRBV5-4 and TRBJ1-6, with 8 bases identical to TRBD1. J gave up 5 bases and V 3 bases, and 10 bases lay outside the gene matches. The CDR3 contains 17 residues. From germline, CDR1 is SGHNT and CDR2 YYREEE (reference sequence). Based on the CDR3 plus reference TRBV5-4 and TRBJ1-6, the full variable domain is ETGVTQSPTHLIKTRGQQVTLRCSSQSGHNTVSWYQQALGQGPQFIFQYYREEENGRGNFPPRFSGLQFPNYSSELNVNALELDDSALYLCASSSGLKGQDNSPLHFGNGTRLTVT.

The J gene is TRBJ1-6, the V gene TRBV25-1; the match to TRBD1 covers 8 bases. CDR1 is MGHDK and CDR2 is SYGVNS in the germline V gene. With 6 bases clipped from V and 4 bases from J, the junction kept 8 bases outside the gene matches. The CDR3 contains 16 residues. The CDR3 DNA follows: TGTGCCAGCAGCCAGACAGGGGACCCTTATAATTCACCCCTCCACTTT. It codes for CASSQTGDPYNSPLHF.

The V call is TRBV4-2, the J call TRBJ1-3, with 8 bases fitting TRBD1. CDR3 length: 18 residues. With 1 base clipped from V and 2 bases from J, the junction kept 10 bases outside the gene matches. CDR1 and CDR2 from the germline V gene are LGHNA and YNFKEQ. Here the CDR3 reads CASSQAVADRGAGNTIYF. The CDR3 DNA follows: TGTGCCAGCAGCCAAGCCGTAGCCGACAGGGGCGCTGGAAACACCATATATTTT.

J is TRBJ1-6 and V is TRBV6-5; D is ambiguous. Germline-derived CDR1 and CDR2 are MNHEY and SVGAGI. The CDR3 has 15 residues. The V gene lost 0 bases and the J gene lost 9 bases, with 12 bases spanning the gap. CDR3 DNA: TGTGCCAGCAGTTACTCGGACTCCCAAACTTCACCCCTCCACTTT. Amino acid sequence: CASSYSDSQTSPLHF.

The genes are TRBV19 and TRBJ2-6; D perhaps matches TRBD1 (5 bases). V was trimmed by 3 bases and J by 0 bases, leaving 15 bases between them. Germline CDR1 LNHDA, CDR2 SQIVND (reference sequence). The CDR3 length is 18 residues. The DNA for the CDR3 is TGTGCCAGTAGTATGGTCAGGGAAATCATCTCTGGGGCCAACGTCCTGACTTTC. Amino acid sequence: CASSMVREIISGANVLTF. Looking up the rest from reference TRBV19 and TRBJ2-6 gives the full variable domain: DGGITQSPKYLFRKEGQNVTLSCEQNLNHDAMYWYRQDPGQGLRLIYYSQIVNDFQKGDIAEGYSVSREKKESFPLTVTSAQKNPTAFYLCASSMVREIISGANVLTFGAGSRLTVL.

The gene calls are TRBV19 and TRBJ2-1; no definite D call. The CDR3 extends over 11 amino acids. Germline CDR1 and CDR2: LNHDA and SQIVND (reference sequence). V lost 6 bases, J lost 4 bases, and 4 bases lay in between. This CDR3 is CASRLYNEQFF. The CDR3 DNA reads TGTGCCAGTAGACTTTACAATGAGCAGTTCTTC.

V gene TRBV18 combines with J gene TRBJ1-1, with 7 bases lining up with TRBD1. This CDR3 is 16 amino acids long. Per germline, CDR1 KGHSH and CDR2 LQKENI. Trimming removed 4 bases from V and 0 bases from J; junction bases left unmatched: 8. The CDR3 bases are TGTGCCAGCTCACTGACAGGGCCCCGCATGAACACTGAAGCTTTCTTT. Amino acids: CASSLTGPRMNTEAFF.

This chain connects TRBV6-2 or TRBV6-3 to TRBJ1-5; no firm D call. Looked up from germline, CDR1 is MNHEY and CDR2 is SVGEGT. The CDR3 runs to 14 residues. Trimming cost V 6 bases and J 10 bases, with 19 bases left between them. The CDR3 sequence: CASSHPAGSQPQHF. CDR3 coding DNA: TGTGCCAGCAGCCACCCCGCCGGCTCCCAACCCCAGCATTTT.

The J gene is TRBJ2-2, the V gene TRBV9; 8 positions match TRBD1. Trimming at V came to 0 bases and at J to 4 bases, leaving 5 bases not matched to a gene. Germline CDR1 and CDR2: SGDLS and YYNGEE. CDR3 length equals 16 residues. The CDR3, as DNA: TGTGCCAGCAGCGTAGGGCAGGGGGCGTTCACCGGGGAGCTGTTTTTT. This gives the protein CASSVGQGAFTGELFF.

This chain connects TRBV19 to TRBJ1-2; 12 nucleotides align to TRBD1. The V and J ends lost 5 bases and 7 bases, in that order; junction bases with no gene match: 5. Germline V gives CDR1 LNHDA, CDR2 SQIVND (reference sequence). This CDR3 is 14 amino acids long. CDR3 in amino acids: CASSGRDRGLGYTF. The CDR3 DNA reads TGTGCCAGTAGTGGACGGGACAGGGGGCTTGGCTACACCTTC.

J is TRBJ2-1 and V is TRBV28; 9 bases are a match to TRBD1. The ends lost 5 bases at V and 14 bases at J; junction bases unmatched: 10. The CDR3 covers 13 residues. CDR1 and CDR2 from the germline V gene are MDHEN and SYDVKM. CDR3 sequence (DNA): TGTGCCAGCAGTGCAACCGGGACAGGGAAGGAGTTCTTC. This gives the protein CASSATGTGKEFF.

This clone came up a few times. V gene TRBV18 combines with J gene TRBJ1-1; 10 bases match TRBD1. The CDR3 length is 18 residues. V lost 6 bases and J lost 4; bases outside the gene matches: 17. The germline gives CDR1 KGHSH, CDR2 LQKENI. The CDR3: CASSSPLPGQGRGTEAFF. Written as DNA, the CDR3 is TGTGCCAGCTCCTCGCCTCTCCCGGGACAGGGGCGCGGCACTGAAGCTTTCTTT.

This clone was counted a single time. The chain uses TRBV19 and TRBJ2-5, with D tentatively TRBD1 (6 bases). The CDR3 sequence is 14 residues long. V was clipped by 3 bases and J by 1 base, with 9 bases between them. Germline V gene data show CDR1 as LNHDA and CDR2 as SQIVND (reference sequence). The CDR3 sequence is CASSILDSQETQYF. The CDR3 DNA follows: TGTGCCAGTAGTATCTTGGACAGCCAAGAGACCCAGTACTTC. The full variable domain, completed using reference TRBV19 and TRBJ2-5, is DGGITQSPKYLFRKEGQNVTLSCEQNLNHDAMYWYRQDPGQGLRLIYYSQIVNDFQKGDIAEGYSVSREKKESFPLTVTSAQKNPTAFYLCASSILDSQETQYFGPGTRLLVL.

The chain joins TRBV7-9 to TRBJ1-4; the D is unclear. The V end was cut by 5 bases, the J end by 0 bases, with 16 bases between. The CDR3 totals 17 residues. Germline V gene data show CDR1 as SEHNR and CDR2 as FQNEAQ (reference sequence). The CDR3: CASSPSWHAATNEKLFF. CDR3 nucleotides: TGTGCCAGCAGCCCCTCTTGGCATGCGGCAACTAATGAAAAACTGTTTTTT. Full variable domain (missing parts from reference TRBV7-9 and TRBJ1-4): DTGVSQNPRHKITKRGQNVTFRCDPISEHNRLYWYRQTLGQGPEFLTYFQNEAQLEKSRLLSDRFSAERPKGSFSTLEIQRTEQGDSAMYLCASSPSWHAATNEKLFFGSGTQLSVL.

This sequence joins TRBV6-5 and TRBJ1-6, with 7 bases fitting TRBD1. CDR3 length: 15 residues. The germline V gene has CDR1 MNHEY and CDR2 SVGAGI. The trim removed 4 bases at V and 3 bases at J, leaving 3 bases unmatched. CDR3 amino acids: CASSSGQDYNSPLHF. The CDR3 nucleotides are TGTGCCAGCAGTTCCGGACAGGACTATAATTCACCCCTCCACTTT.

The chain combines TRBV19 with TRBJ1-5, with D possibly matching TRBD1 (5 bases). Germline CDR1 LNHDA, CDR2 SQIVND (reference sequence). The CDR3 has 17 amino acids. V lost 2 bases and J lost 5, with 19 bases in between. The CDR3 DNA reads as TGTGCCAGTAGTATAAGCTCTCGAGACAGTCAATATCAGCCCCAGCATTTT. Translation: CASSISSRDSQYQPQHF.